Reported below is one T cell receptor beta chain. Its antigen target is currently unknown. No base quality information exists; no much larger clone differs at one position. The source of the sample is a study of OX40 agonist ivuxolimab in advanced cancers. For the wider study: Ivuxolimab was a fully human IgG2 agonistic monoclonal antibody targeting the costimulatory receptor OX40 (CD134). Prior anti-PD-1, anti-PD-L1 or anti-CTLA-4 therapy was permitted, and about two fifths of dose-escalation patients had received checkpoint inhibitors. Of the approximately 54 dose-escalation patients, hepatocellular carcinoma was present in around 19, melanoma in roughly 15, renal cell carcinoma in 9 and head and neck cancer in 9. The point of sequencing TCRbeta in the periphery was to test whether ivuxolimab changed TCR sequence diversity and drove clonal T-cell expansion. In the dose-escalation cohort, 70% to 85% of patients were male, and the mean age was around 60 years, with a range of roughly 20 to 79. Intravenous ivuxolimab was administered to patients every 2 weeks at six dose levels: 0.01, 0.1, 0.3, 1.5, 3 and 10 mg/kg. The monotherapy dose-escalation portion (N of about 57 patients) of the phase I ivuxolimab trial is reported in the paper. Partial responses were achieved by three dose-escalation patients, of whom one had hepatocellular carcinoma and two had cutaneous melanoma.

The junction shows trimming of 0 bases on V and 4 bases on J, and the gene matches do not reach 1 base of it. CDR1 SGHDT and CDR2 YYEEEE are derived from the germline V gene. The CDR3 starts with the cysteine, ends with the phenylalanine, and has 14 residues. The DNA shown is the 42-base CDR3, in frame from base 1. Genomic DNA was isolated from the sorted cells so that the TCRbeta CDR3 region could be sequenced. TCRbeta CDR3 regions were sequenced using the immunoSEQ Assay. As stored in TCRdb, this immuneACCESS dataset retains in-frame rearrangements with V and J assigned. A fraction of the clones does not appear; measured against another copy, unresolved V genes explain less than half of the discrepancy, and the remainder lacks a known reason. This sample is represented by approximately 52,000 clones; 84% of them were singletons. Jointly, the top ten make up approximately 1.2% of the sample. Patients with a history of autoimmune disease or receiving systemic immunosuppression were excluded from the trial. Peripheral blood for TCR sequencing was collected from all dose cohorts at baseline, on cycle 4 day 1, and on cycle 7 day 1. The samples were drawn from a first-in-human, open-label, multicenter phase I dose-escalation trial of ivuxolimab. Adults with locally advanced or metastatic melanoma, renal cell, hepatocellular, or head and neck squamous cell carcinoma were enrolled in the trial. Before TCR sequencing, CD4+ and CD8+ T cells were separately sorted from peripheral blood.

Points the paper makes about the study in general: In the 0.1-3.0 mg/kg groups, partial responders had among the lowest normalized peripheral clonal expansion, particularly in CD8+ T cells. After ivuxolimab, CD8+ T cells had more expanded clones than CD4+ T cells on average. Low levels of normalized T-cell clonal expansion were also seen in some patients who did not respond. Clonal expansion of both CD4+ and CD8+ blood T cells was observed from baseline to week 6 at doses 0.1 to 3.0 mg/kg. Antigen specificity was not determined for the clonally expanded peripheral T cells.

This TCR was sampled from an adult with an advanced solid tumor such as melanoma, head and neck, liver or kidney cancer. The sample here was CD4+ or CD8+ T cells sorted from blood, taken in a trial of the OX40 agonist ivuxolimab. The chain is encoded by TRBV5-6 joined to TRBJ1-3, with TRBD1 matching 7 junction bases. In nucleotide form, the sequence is TGTGCCAGCAGCTTGGTGACAGGGGGAAACACCATATATTTT. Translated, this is CASSLVTGGNTIYF.